This paragraph covers one T cell receptor beta chain sequence. The data were produced by immunoSEQ multiplex PCR, yet TCRdb's version contains in-frame clones alone and is incomplete. Here the sample spans over 85,000 clones, approximately 87% being singletons. These data are taken from a study of blood T cell repertoires in COVID-19. On the study more broadly: Sources were T cells, B-cell-depleted T cells, or PBMCs; the material itself was cDNA or gDNA.

The germline gives CDR1 SGHRS, CDR2 YFSETQ. The CDR3 spans 15 residues. V was trimmed by 0 bases and J by 0 bases, leaving 8 bases between them. The chain joins TRBV5-1 to TRBJ2-3, with D tentatively TRBD2 (5 bases). Sequencing input: peripheral blood. The sequence came from a human donor in a cohort sampled during active COVID-19. The CDR3 sequence: CASSLAGRSTDTQYF. The CDR3 DNA sequence: TGCGCCAGCAGCTTGGCGGGAAGAAGCACAGATACGCAGTATTTT.